The present T cell receptor (beta chain) was sequenced within a study of Graves' ophthalmopathy and Graves' hyperthyroidism. Study-wide results and limits: Appearing in blood as well were most expanded thyroid clonotypes above 0.001 frequency.

Comments on this clonotype: As yet, its antigen is unknown. A read error may account for a junction end that differs from germline.

Pregnancy or lactation, uncontrolled infections and other autoimmune diseases were grounds for excluding patients. Thyroid ultrasound, orbital computed tomography, TRAb, serum thyroxine and clinical symptoms formed the basis of diagnosis. As the template, RNA transcripts were used to amplify TCR beta CDR3 regions. RT-PCR with HTBI primers came first, then second-round multiplex PCR. TCRdb fed the multiplex PCR reads into MiXCR, producing one record per CDR3 protein. The sample contains almost 750,000 distinct CDR3 sequences, roughly two fifths of which appear only once. The CDR3 has 14 amino acids. From germline, CDR1 is MGHDK and CDR2 SYGVNS.

The sequenced sample consisted of peripheral blood. The receptor was derived from an adult man with Graves' ophthalmopathy. This sequence joins TRBV25-1 and TRBJ1-2, with 10 bases identical to TRBD1. Here the CDR3 reads CASSERTGGYGHTF. The CDR3 DNA sequence: TGTGCCAGCAGTGAACGGACAGGGGGTTATGGCCACACCTTC.